This T cell receptor (beta chain) was sequenced for a study of blood T cells in healthy people across ages. Across the whole study: Per two T cells, template switching captured roughly one barcoded beta molecule.

CDR1 and CDR2 from the germline V gene are DFQATT and SNEGSKA (reference sequence). CDR3 length equals 18 residues. Caucasian individuals from Russia who were healthy and aged about 6 to 100 acted as donors. The authors ran a second PCR of roughly 6 to 11 cycles using a sample-barcoded 5' primer and a J-beta primer mix. TCRdb recomputed calls from the 5' RACE reads with MiXCR, one row per CDR3 protein. The sample records about 1.6 million distinct CDR3 sequences, 34% being singletons. Findings and limits, study-wide: Naive T cell percentage and TCR beta diversity correlated strongly. Naive and antigen-experienced cells were not separated, limiting conclusive comparison.

A word on this clonotype: Its specificity is not known. At one end the junction does not follow the germline gene, possibly because of a read error.

The receptor comes from a woman in her 30s in good health. This chain links TRBV20-1 with TRBJ2-3, with 11 bases lining up with TRBD2. Specimen: blood. CDR3 sequence reads: CSARSMGLAAPSTDTRYF. The CDR3 region has the DNA TGCAGTGCTAGGTCCATGGGACTAGCGGCTCCCAGCACAGATACGCGGTATTTT.